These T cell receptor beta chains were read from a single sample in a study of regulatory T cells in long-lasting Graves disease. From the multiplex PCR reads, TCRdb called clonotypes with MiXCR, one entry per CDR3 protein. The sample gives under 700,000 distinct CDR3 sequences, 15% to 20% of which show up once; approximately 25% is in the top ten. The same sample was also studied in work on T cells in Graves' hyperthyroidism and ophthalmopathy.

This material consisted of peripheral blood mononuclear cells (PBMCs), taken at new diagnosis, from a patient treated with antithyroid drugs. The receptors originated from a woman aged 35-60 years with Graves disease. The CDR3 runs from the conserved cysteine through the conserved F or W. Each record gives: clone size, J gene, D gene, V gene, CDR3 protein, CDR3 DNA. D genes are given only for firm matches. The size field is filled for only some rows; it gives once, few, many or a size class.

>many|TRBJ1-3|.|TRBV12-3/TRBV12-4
CASSLAENTIYF
TGTGCCAGCAGCTTGGCCGAAAACACCATATATTTT
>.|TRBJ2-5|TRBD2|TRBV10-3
CAISEVAGIQETQYF
TGTGCCATCAGTGAAGTAGCGGGGATCCAAGAGACCCAGTACTTC
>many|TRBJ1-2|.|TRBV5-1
CASSLDGGNGYTF
TGCGCCAGCAGCTTGGATGGGGGCAATGGCTACACCTTC
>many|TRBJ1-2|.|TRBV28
CAITPGSVNYGYTF
TGTGCCATCACTCCGGGGTCGGTGAACTATGGCTACACCTTC
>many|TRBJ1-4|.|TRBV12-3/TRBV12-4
CASSLQLNEKLFF
TGTGCCAGCAGTTTACAGCTCAATGAAAAACTGTTTTTT
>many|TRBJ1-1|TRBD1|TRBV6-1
CASSPDRALNTEAFF
TGTGCCAGCAGTCCGGACAGGGCCCTGAACACTGAAGCTTTCTTT
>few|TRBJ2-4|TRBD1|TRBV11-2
CASSLTGATKNIQYF
TGTGCCAGCAGCCTCACAGGGGCCACCAAAAACATTCAGTACTTC
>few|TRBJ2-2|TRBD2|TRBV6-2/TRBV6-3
CASRGLAGGHIGELFF
TGTGCCAGCAGAGGACTAGCGGGGGGGCATATCGGGGAGCTGTTTTTT
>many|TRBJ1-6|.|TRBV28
CASSSIDYNSPLHF
TGTGCCAGCAGCAGCATAGACTATAATTCACCCCTCCACTTT
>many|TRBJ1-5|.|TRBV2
CASSEGLWTGNQPQHF
TGTGCCAGCAGTGAAGGGTTGTGGACAGGCAATCAGCCCCAGCATTTT
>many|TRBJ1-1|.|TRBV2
CASEGWGLHNTEAFF
TGTGCCAGCGAAGGTTGGGGGCTCCACAACACTGAAGCTTTCTTT
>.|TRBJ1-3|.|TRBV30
CAWTSMASTIYF
TGTGCCTGGACTTCCATGGCCAGCACCATATATTTT
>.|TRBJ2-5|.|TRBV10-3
CAIGPQGETQYF
TGTGCCATCGGGCCCCAGGGAGAGACCCAGTACTTC
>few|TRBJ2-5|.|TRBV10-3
CAISESDRGGGTKTQYF
TGTGCCATCAGTGAGTCGGATAGGGGAGGTGGGACGAAGACCCAGTACTTC